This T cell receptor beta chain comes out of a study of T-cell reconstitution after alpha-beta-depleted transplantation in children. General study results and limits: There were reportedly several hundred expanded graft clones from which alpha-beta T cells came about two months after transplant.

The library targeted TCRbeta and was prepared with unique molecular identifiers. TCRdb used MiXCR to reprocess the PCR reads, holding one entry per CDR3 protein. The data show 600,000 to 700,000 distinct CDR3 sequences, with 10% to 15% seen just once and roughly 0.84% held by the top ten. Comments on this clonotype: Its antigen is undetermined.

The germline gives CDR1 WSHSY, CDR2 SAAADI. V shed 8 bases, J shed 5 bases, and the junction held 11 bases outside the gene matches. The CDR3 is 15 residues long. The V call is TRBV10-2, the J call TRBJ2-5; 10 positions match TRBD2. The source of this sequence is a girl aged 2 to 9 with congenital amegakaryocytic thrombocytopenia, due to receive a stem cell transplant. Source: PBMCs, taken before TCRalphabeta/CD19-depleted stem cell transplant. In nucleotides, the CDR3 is TGCGCCAGCTCCCTGACCGGGACTAGCGCCGAGACCCAGTACTTC. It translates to CASSLTGTSAETQYF.